This T cell receptor beta chain was captured in a study of cytomegalovirus exposure and HLA in healthy donors. Study results and limitations: Most observed TCR sequences were rare, whereas some public TCRs were detected in many donors.

CDR1 MNHNS and CDR2 SASEGT come from the germline V gene. The CDR3 runs 15 residues. V gave up 2 bases and J gave up 5 bases, with 16 bases separating them. Concerning this clone itself: What it binds is not known.

Assay: immunoSEQ multiplex PCR; the TCRdb copy retains only in-frame clones and omits some. The sample includes about 60,000 clones, more than 85% of them seen just once. The donors were in the roughly 110-subject validation cohort, distinct from the roughly 720-subject first cohort. Sequenced material: PBMCs. This rearrangement joins TRBV6-1 to TRBJ2-7, with D possibly being TRBD1 (5 bases). The receptor comes from a woman between 18 and 29 years old in good health and CMV-seropositive. The CDR3 sequence is CASSESRAGANEQYF. Written as DNA, the CDR3 is TGTGCCAGCAGTGAAAGCAGGGCTGGAGCTAACGAGCAGTACTTC.